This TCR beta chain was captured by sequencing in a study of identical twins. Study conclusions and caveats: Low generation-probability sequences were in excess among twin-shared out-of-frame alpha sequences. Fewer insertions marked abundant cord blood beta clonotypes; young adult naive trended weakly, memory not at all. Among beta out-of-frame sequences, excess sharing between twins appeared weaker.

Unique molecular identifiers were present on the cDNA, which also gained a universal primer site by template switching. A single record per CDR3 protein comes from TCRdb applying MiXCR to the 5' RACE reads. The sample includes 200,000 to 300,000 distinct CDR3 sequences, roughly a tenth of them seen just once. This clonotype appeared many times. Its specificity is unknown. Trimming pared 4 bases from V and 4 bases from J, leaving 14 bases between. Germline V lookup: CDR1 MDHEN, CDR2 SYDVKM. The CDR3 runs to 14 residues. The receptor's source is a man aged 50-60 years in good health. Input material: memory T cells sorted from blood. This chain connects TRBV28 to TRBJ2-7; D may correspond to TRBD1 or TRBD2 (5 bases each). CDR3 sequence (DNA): TGTGCCAGCAGTTCCCGGGAACAGGTTTACGAGCAGTACTTC. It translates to CASSSREQVYEQYF.